These T cell receptor beta chains were read from a single sample in a study of radiation and T cells in renal cell carcinoma. Sequencing used immunoSEQ multiplex PCR; TCRdb keeps in-frame clones, though not all of them. Among 150,000 or so clones listed, around 90% were seen once. Sequences were derived from blood, sampled from a patient whose treatment included radiotherapy and nephrectomy. These TCRs come from a woman aged 65 to 85 with renal cell carcinoma. Both conserved end residues are part of each CDR3. A D gene is named only where the DNA matches it firmly. Size is omitted from some rows. Given values are once, few, many or a class for expanded clones.

D gene	CDR3 length	clone size	V gene	J gene	CDR3 protein	CDR3 DNA
NA	15	NA	TRBV27	TRBJ1-2	CASGSLLRDSYGYTF	TGTGCCAGCGGTTCCTTACTCCGAGACAGCTATGGCTACACCTTC
NA	12	few	TRBV28	TRBJ1-3	CASSSGGNTIYF	TGTGCCAGTAGTTCGGGGGGAAACACCATATATTTT
NA	14	once	TRBV11-3	TRBJ2-3	CASSLDGITDTQYF	TGTGCCAGCAGCTTAGATGGCATCACGGATACGCAGTATTTT
NA	14	NA	TRBV7-9	TRBJ2-5	CASSSGALQETQYF	TGTGCCAGCAGCTCCGGGGCCCTCCAAGAGACCCAGTACTTC
TRBD1	15	NA	TRBV28	TRBJ2-7	CASSIGTGASYEQYF	TGTGCCAGCAGTATAGGGACAGGGGCTTCCTACGAGCAGTACTTC
TRBD1	17	NA	TRBV5-1	TRBJ2-2	CASFAWDRGFYTGELFF	TGCGCCAGCTTCGCCTGGGACAGGGGCTTCTACACCGGGGAGCTGTTTTTT
TRBD1	14	few	TRBV19	TRBJ1-2	CASTVTGGDYGYTF	TGTGCCAGTACCGTTACAGGGGGCGACTATGGCTACACCTTC
NA	16	NA	TRBV15	TRBJ2-5	CATSKSSGRFEETQYF	TGTGCCACCAGCAAGTCAAGCGGCAGGTTTGAAGAGACCCAGTACTTC
TRBD1	14	NA	TRBV5-1	TRBJ2-3	CASSLGTGIDTQYF	TGCGCCAGCAGCTTGGGGACAGGGATAGATACGCAGTATTTT
NA	13	NA	TRBV2	TRBJ2-7	CASSEIRQYEQYF	TGTGCCAGCAGTGAGATAAGGCAATACGAGCAGTACTTC
NA	15	once	TRBV11-3	TRBJ2-5	CASSLIRGGGETQYF	TGTGCCAGCAGCTTAATAAGGGGGGGCGGTGAGACCCAGTACTTC
NA	16	once	TRBV28	TRBJ2-2	CASSLEATGRTGELFF	TGTGCCAGCAGTTTGGAAGCGACAGGAAGGACCGGGGAGCTGTTTTTT
NA	13	few	TRBV6-5	TRBJ1-2	CASSTLGLYGYTF	TGTGCCAGCAGTACCCTGGGACTCTATGGCTACACCTTC
TRBD1	15	NA	TRBV9	TRBJ2-3	CASSPGGISTDTQYF	TGTGCCAGCAGCCCAGGGGGCATTAGCACAGATACGCAGTATTTT
TRBD1	12	NA	TRBV6-1	TRBJ1-2	CASSAGQATYTF	TGTGCCAGCAGTGCGGGACAGGCGACGTACACCTTC
NA	13	once	TRBV7-2	TRBJ1-6	CASSSDLGSPLHF	TGTGCCAGCAGCTCCGACCTAGGGTCACCCCTCCACTTT
TRBD2	13	NA	TRBV30	TRBJ2-3	CAWRTSGGDTQYF	TGTGCCTGGAGGACTAGCGGGGGTGATACGCAGTATTTT
TRBD1	12	NA	TRBV7-9	TRBJ2-7	CASSPDRAEQYF	TGTGCCAGCAGCCCCGACAGGGCCGAGCAGTACTTC
TRBD1	15	NA	TRBV11-3	TRBJ1-1	CASSWRTGRDTEAFF	TGTGCCAGCAGCTGGAGGACAGGGAGAGACACTGAAGCTTTCTTT
NA	14	NA	TRBV11-3	TRBJ1-6	CASSFGTVNSPLHF	TGTGCCAGCAGCTTCGGGACGGTGAATTCACCCCTCCACTTT
TRBD2	15	NA	TRBV11-2	TRBJ2-1	CASSLAGGLGNEQFF	TGTGCCAGCAGCCTAGCGGGGGGGCTGGGCAATGAGCAGTTCTTC
NA	13	NA	TRBV6-5	TRBJ2-7	CASSYSLFAWEYF	TGTGCCAGCAGTTACTCTCTCTTTGCTTGGGAGTACTTC
NA	15	NA	TRBV7-2	TRBJ2-2	CASSKGGLNTGELFF	TGTGCCAGCAGTAAAGGTGGCTTGAATACCGGGGAGCTGTTTTTT
NA	15	NA	TRBV5-1	TRBJ2-1	CASSLGDTSYNEQFF	TGCGCCAGCAGCTTGGGGGACACCTCCTACAATGAGCAGTTCTTC
NA	13	NA	TRBV7-2	TRBJ2-7	CASSLGEGVGQYF	TGTGCCAGCAGCTTAGGTGAAGGGGTGGGGCAGTACTTC
NA	15	NA	TRBV4-3	TRBJ1-4	CASSQGRIPNEKLFF	TGCGCCAGCAGCCAGGGACGGATCCCTAATGAAAAACTGTTTTTT
TRBD2	14	NA	TRBV30	TRBJ2-7	CAWSRLAGNYEQYF	TGTGCCTGGTCGAGACTAGCGGGGAACTACGAGCAGTACTTC
NA	14	NA	TRBV9	TRBJ1-4	CASSVAQGGEKLFF	TGTGCCAGCAGCGTAGCCCAGGGAGGTGAAAAACTGTTTTTT
NA	14	NA	TRBV4-1	TRBJ2-3	CASSHQRGTDTQYF	TGCGCCAGCAGCCACCAGCGGGGCACAGATACGCAGTATTTT
NA	16	NA	TRBV29-1	TRBJ2-1	CSVEENTRVPYNEQFF	TGCAGCGTTGAAGAAAATACGCGGGTCCCCTACAATGAGCAGTTCTTC
TRBD1	16	NA	TRBV28	TRBJ2-7	CASSSYSRDRPYEQYF	TGTGCCAGCAGTTCCTACTCCAGGGACAGACCCTACGAGCAGTACTTC
NA	13	NA	TRBV7-2	TRBJ1-3	CASRRGLGNTIYF	TGTGCCAGCAGGCGGGGACTTGGAAACACCATATATTTT
NA	15	NA	TRBV27	TRBJ2-2	CASSSRIGGTGELFF	TGTGCCAGCAGCAGTCGGATAGGCGGCACCGGGGAGCTGTTTTTT
NA	14	NA	TRBV30	TRBJ1-5	CAWTPDSFNQPQHF	TGTGCCTGGACACCTGACAGTTTCAATCAGCCCCAGCATTTT
NA	17	NA	TRBV5-1	TRBJ1-1	CASSLQGRAAMNTEAFF	TGCGCCAGCAGCTTGCAGGGGAGGGCAGCCATGAACACTGAAGCTTTCTTT
TRBD2	18	NA	TRBV7-2	TRBJ2-3	CASSTPGGAGASTDTQYF	TGTGCCAGCAGCACCCCGGGAGGAGCGGGGGCTAGCACAGATACGCAGTATTTT
TRBD2	14	NA	TRBV13	TRBJ2-3	CASSSRGGTDTQYF	TGTGCCAGCAGCTCCCGGGGGGGCACAGATACGCAGTATTTT
NA	12	NA	TRBV11-3	TRBJ2-5	CASSRYQETQYF	TGTGCCAGCAGCCGGTACCAAGAGACCCAGTACTTC
TRBD1	14	NA	TRBV7-6	TRBJ1-2	CASSLGQGNYGYTF	TGTGCCAGCAGCTTGGGACAGGGAAACTATGGCTACACCTTC
NA	13	NA	TRBV10-2	TRBJ2-3	CASSEPNTDTQYF	TGCGCCAGCAGTGAGCCGAACACAGATACGCAGTATTTT
NA	14	once	TRBV30	TRBJ2-2	CARKPGGNTGELFF	TGTGCCAGAAAACCCGGGGGGAACACCGGGGAGCTGTTTTTT
NA	15	NA	TRBV4-3	TRBJ1-1	CASSLRGIVNTEAFF	TGCGCCAGCAGCCTGAGGGGGATTGTGAACACTGAAGCTTTCTTT
TRBD1	12	NA	TRBV18	TRBJ1-1	CASSPGTGEAFF	TGTGCCAGCTCACCTGGGACAGGCGAAGCTTTCTTT
NA	15	NA	TRBV28	TRBJ1-5	CASTVRGGTNQPQHF	TGTGCCAGCACCGTGAGGGGGGGCACCAATCAGCCCCAGCATTTT
TRBD1	14	once	TRBV27	TRBJ1-6	CASSPDRDRSPLHF	TGTGCCAGCAGTCCCGACAGGGATCGGTCACCCCTCCACTTT
NA	13	NA	TRBV9	TRBJ1-2	CASSTGQGYGYTF	TGTGCCAGCTCAACCGGGCAGGGCTATGGCTACACCTTC
NA	15	NA	TRBV7-8	TRBJ1-1	CASSLRGGSQTEAFF	TGTGCCAGCAGCTTACGGGGGGGAAGTCAGACTGAAGCTTTCTTT
TRBD2	17	NA	TRBV2	TRBJ2-1	CASSTHNLAGGLNEQFF	TGTGCCAGCAGCACCCACAACCTAGCGGGGGGGCTAAATGAGCAGTTCTTC
NA	18	NA	TRBV28	TRBJ1-3	CASRAGVDGGPSGNTIYF	TGTGCCAGCCGTGCGGGGGTTGATGGGGGCCCGTCTGGAAACACCATATATTTT
TRBD1	17	NA	TRBV5-1	TRBJ1-3	CASSLEGTDLSGNTIYF	TGCGCCAGCAGCTTGGAAGGGACAGATCTCTCTGGAAACACCATATATTTT
NA	13	NA	TRBV5-4	TRBJ2-1	CASSPVGGQEQFF	TGTGCCAGCAGCCCCGTGGGGGGACAGGAGCAGTTCTTC
NA	14	NA	TRBV5-1	TRBJ1-5	CASSPASGNQPQHF	TGCGCCAGCAGCCCGGCTTCTGGGAATCAGCCCCAGCATTTT